These 19 T cell receptor beta chains originate from one sample sequenced in a study of blood T cell repertoires in COVID-19 (dated by TCRdb to 2020 to 2022). Libraries were made using the immunoSEQ multiplex PCR assay. This is the immuneACCESS table as TCRdb keeps it, with only in-frame sequences that have V and J called. A part of the clones is gone; compared with another copy, unresolved V genes explain less than half, and the rest is unexplained. This sample comprises 200,000 to 300,000 clones, 75% to 90% of them detected only once. The ten largest clones represent roughly 3.3% of the sample. Sequenced material: peripheral blood. These receptors were obtained from a middle-aged woman with acute or convalescent COVID-19.

The chain uses TRBV12-3 or TRBV12-4 and TRBJ1-1; perhaps TRBD1 as D (5 bases). The V gene lost 9 bases and the J gene lost 3 bases, with 14 bases spanning the gap. The CDR3 extends over 13 amino acids. The CDR3: CASSTGGYTEAFF. The CDR3 DNA follows: TGTGCCAGTTCTACAGGAGGGTACACTGAAGCTTTCTTT.

The V call is TRBV5-4, the J call TRBJ1-1; D is possibly TRBD1 (6 bases). The CDR3 is 14 amino acids. Trimming pared 2 bases from V and 6 bases from J, leaving 14 bases between. Per the germline V gene, CDR1 is SGHNT and CDR2 is YYREEE (reference sequence). The CDR3 here is CASSFLRGGAEAFF. The CDR3 DNA reads TGTGCCAGCAGCTTTCTCAGGGGTGGAGCTGAAGCTTTCTTT.

The rearrangement uses TRBV19 and TRBJ1-5, with D possibly TRBD1 on 6 matching bases. Between the trimmed V and J ends, which lost 7 bases and 5 bases, there was a span of 24 bases. CDR3 size: 17 residues. Germline V CDR1 and CDR2: LNHDA, SQIVND (reference sequence). In DNA form, the CDR3 reads TGTGCCAGTACAGAGATCCTTTATAGCGCAGGGGATCAGCCCCAGCATTTT. Its protein product is CASTEILYSAGDQPQHF.

The V and J genes are TRBV11-3 and TRBJ1-1; tentative D call: TRBD1 (5 bases). Germline CDR1 is SGHNT and CDR2 is YENEEA. This CDR3 is built from 14 residues. Deletions cut 4 bases from V and 3 bases from J, with 12 bases between. The CDR3 loop is CASSSPGYDTEAFF. CDR3 nucleotide sequence: TGTGCCAGCAGCTCGCCAGGGTACGACACTGAAGCTTTCTTT. The full variable domain, completed using reference TRBV11-3 and TRBJ1-1, is EAGVVQSPRYKIIEKKQPVAFWCNPISGHNTLYWYLQNLGQGPELLIRYENEEAVDDSQLPKDRFSAERLKGVDSTLKIQPAELGDSAVYLCASSSPGYDTEAFFGQGTRLTVV.

The count of this clone is one. The chain has TRBV7-9 and TRBJ1-4, with TRBD1 identical over 7 bases. The CDR3 is made up of 14 amino acids. With V trimmed by 5 bases and J by 4 bases, 4 bases remained unmatched. The germline V gene has CDR1 SEHNR and CDR2 FQNEAQ (reference sequence). In nucleotides, the CDR3 is TGTGCCAGCAGCATGGACAGGTTTAATGAAAAACTGTTTTTT. Translation: CASSMDRFNEKLFF.

The chain links TRBV11-3 to TRBJ1-4; D remains unclear. The V and J ends lost 1 base and 8 bases respectively, with 14 bases between them. This CDR3 comprises 15 residues. Looked up from germline, CDR1 is SGHNT and CDR2 is YENEEA. In DNA, the CDR3 is TGTGCCAGCAGCTTAGTGCTGGGAGGAACAGAAAAACTGTTTTTT. Translation: CASSLVLGGTEKLFF.

The chain carries TRBV11-3 and TRBJ2-3, with 14 bases matching TRBD2. CDR1 is SGHNT and CDR2 is YENEEA in the germline V gene. The CDR3 is 17 amino acids. V shed 4 bases, J shed 4 bases, and the junction held 7 bases outside the gene matches. CDR3 loop: CASSSGLAGVHADTQYF. The CDR3 nucleotides read TGTGCCAGCAGCTCGGGACTAGCGGGGGTCCACGCAGATACGCAGTATTTT.

The rearrangement uses TRBV9 and TRBJ2-3, with D tentatively TRBD2 (5 bases). Deletions cut 4 bases from V and 10 bases from J, with 16 bases between. The CDR3 totals 13 residues. Germline V gives CDR1 SGDLS, CDR2 YYNGEE. The CDR3 sequence: CASSTQLVRSQYF. The CDR3 nucleotides read TGTGCCAGCAGCACACAACTAGTTCGATCGCAGTATTTT. The full variable domain, in which reference TRBV9 and TRBJ2-3 provide the parts outside the CDR3, is DSGVTQTPKHLITATGQRVTLRCSPRSGDLSVYWYQQSLDQGLQFLIQYYNGEERAKGNILERFSAQQFPDLHSELNLSSLELGDSALYFCASSTQLVRSQYFGPGTRLTVL.

The rearrangement joins TRBV3-1 (or the pseudogene TRBV3-2) to TRBJ1-2; TRBD1 agrees at 9 bases. The CDR3 extends over 14 amino acids. The germline CDR1 and CDR2 sequences are LGHDT and YNNKEL (reference sequence). With V trimmed by 6 bases and J by 6 bases, 8 bases remained unmatched. The CDR3 bases are TGTGCCAGCAGTCCTCAGGGACAGGGTAATGGCTACACCTTC. Its protein is CASSPQGQGNGYTF.

The rearrangement joins TRBV12-3 or TRBV12-4 to TRBJ1-5, with D unresolved. V lost 6 bases and J 9 bases, leaving 15 bases between the germline ends. This CDR3 is built from 13 residues. This CDR3 is CASSLTLEGPQHF. The CDR3 region has the DNA TGTGCCAGCAGCTTGACATTGGAAGGGCCCCAGCATTTT.

This clone came up once. This rearrangement joins TRBV24-1 to TRBJ1-4; D not certain. Germline V gene lookup returns CDR1 KGHDR and CDR2 SFDVKD. V gave up 0 bases and J gave up 4 bases, with 11 bases separating them. The CDR3 sequence is 16 residues long. CDR3 DNA: TGTGCCACCAGTGATTTGCGCGAGGACTTTAATGAAAAACTGTTTTTT. As protein: CATSDLREDFNEKLFF.

The genes are TRBV19 and TRBJ2-2; maybe TRBD1 (5 bases). The CDR3 contains 13 residues. Trimming removed 11 bases from V and 5 bases from J, with 15 bases in between. From germline, CDR1 is LNHDA and CDR2 SQIVND (reference sequence). The CDR3 nucleotides are TGTGCCCTCTGGGAAGGGGTGACCGGGGAGCTGTTTTTT. Its translation: CALWEGVTGELFF.

The V and J genes are TRBV10-3 and TRBJ2-3; D is undetermined. The CDR3 is 12 residues long. In germline, CDR1 is ENHRY, CDR2 SYGVKD. Between the trimmed V and J ends, which lost 3 bases and 4 bases, there was a span of 5 bases. The CDR3: CAISEHADTQYF. The CDR3 DNA is TGTGCCATCAGTGAACACGCAGATACGCAGTATTTT.

This clone has a single count. The gene calls are TRBV11-1 and TRBJ1-1; D is perhaps TRBD1 (6 bases). V lost 5 bases, J lost 0 bases, and 10 bases lay in between. Germline CDR1 reads SGHAT; CDR2 reads FQDESV (reference sequence). CDR3 length equals 14 residues. CDR3 region: CASSPGHLNTEAFF. CDR3 bases: TGTGCCAGCAGCCCGGGACACCTGAACACTGAAGCTTTCTTT.

V usage is TRBV2 and J usage is TRBJ2-2, with 10 bases fitting TRBD2. The CDR3 runs to 15 residues. CDR1 is SNHLY and CDR2 is FYNNEI in the germline V gene. With V trimmed by 4 bases and J by 6 bases, 5 bases remained unmatched. Here the CDR3 reads CASSVKRGGPGELFF. The CDR3 DNA sequence: TGTGCCAGCAGTGTAAAGCGGGGGGGACCCGGGGAGCTGTTTTTT.

This sequence joins TRBV9 and TRBJ2-2, with 9 bases lining up with TRBD2. Germline CDR1 and CDR2: SGDLS and YYNGEE. The V segment lost 2 bases and the J segment 3 bases; nucleotides outside the gene matches: 14. This CDR3 region has 19 residues. CDR3: CASSVAGGWSGGHTGELFF. The CDR3 DNA follows: TGTGCCAGCAGCGTCGCGGGAGGGTGGAGCGGGGGCCACACCGGGGAGCTGTTTTTT.

A word on this clone: The same CDR3 also results from other DNA sequences found in this sample. The genes are TRBV6-1 and TRBJ1-1; D remains ambiguous. CDR3 length: 13 amino acids. With 2 bases removed from V and 0 bases from J, the gap between germline ends came to 4 bases. CDR1 is MNHNS, CDR2 SASEGT, per germline. In nucleotides, the CDR3 is TGTGCCAGCAGTGAACGTATGAACACTGAAGCTTTCTTT. Translating gives CASSERMNTEAFF.

V gene TRBV2 combines with J gene TRBJ2-7, with TRBD1 as a possible D gene (6 bases). In germline, CDR1 is SNHLY, CDR2 FYNNEI. CDR3 length: 16 residues. V lost 4 bases, J lost 2 bases, and 18 bases lay in between. The CDR3 DNA follows: TGTGCCAGCAGTGTTCTCAGGGGCCAAAACCCCTACGAGCAGTACGTC. Translated, it gives CASSVLRGQNPYEQYV.

The chain joins TRBV12-3 or TRBV12-4 to TRBJ1-2; tentatively, D is TRBD1 (5 bases). This CDR3 has 12 residues. The V gene lost 4 bases and the J gene lost 6 bases, with 9 bases spanning the gap. The CDR3 bases are TGTGCCAGCAGTTACGGGGGAAATGGCTACACCTTC. Translated: CASSYGGNGYTF.